The table lists the clone carrying this T cell receptor (beta chain) with a few counts. Its antigen is unidentified. This record belongs to a study of identical twins. Trimming took 3 bases from V and 5 from J, leaving 10 bases between them. The CDR3 runs to 13 residues. Addition of a universal primer site occurred through template switching, and cDNA carried unique molecular identifiers. MiXCR, run by TCRdb on the 5' RACE reads, gives a single entry per CDR3 protein. Counted here are 550,000 to 700,000 distinct CDR3 sequences, approximately 22% occurring once; the ten biggest clones make up more than 4%. Study-level results: Twin-shared out-of-frame alpha sequences were enriched for low generation probability. Out-of-frame TCR alpha sharing in monozygotic twins exceeded recombination model predictions.

The sample was also linked to a second study, of T cells expressing NK-cell markers. As that study records: Seven of the eight sequenced donors were HCMV-seropositive; one was seronegative.

The chain uses TRBV12-3 or TRBV12-4 and TRBJ1-2; tentatively, D is TRBD1 (5 bases). Sequencing was carried out using PBMCs. This clonotype originated in a woman between 18 and 29 years old in good health. As DNA, the CDR3 is TGTGCCAGCAGTTTTGCAGGGTTATATGGCTACACCTTC. This gives the protein CASSFAGLYGYTF.